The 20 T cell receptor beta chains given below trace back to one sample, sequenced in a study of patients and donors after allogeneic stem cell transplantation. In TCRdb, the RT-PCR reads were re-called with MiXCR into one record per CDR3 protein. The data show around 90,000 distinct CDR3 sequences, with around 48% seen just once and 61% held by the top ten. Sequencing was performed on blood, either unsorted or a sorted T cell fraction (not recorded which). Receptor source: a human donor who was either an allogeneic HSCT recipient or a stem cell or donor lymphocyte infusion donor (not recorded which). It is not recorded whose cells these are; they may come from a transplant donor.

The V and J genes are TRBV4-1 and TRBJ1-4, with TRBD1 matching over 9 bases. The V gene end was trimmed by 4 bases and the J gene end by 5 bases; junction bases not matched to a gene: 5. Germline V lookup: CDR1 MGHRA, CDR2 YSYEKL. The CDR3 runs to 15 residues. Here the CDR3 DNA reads TGCGCCAGCAGCCTCGACGGGACAGGGAATGAAAAACTGTTTTTT. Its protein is CASSLDGTGNEKLFF.

CDR3 residues: CASSPGVVGTNEKLFF. The CDR3 coding sequence is TGCGCCAGCAGCCCCGGGGTGGTGGGGACTAATGAAAAACTGTTTTTT. The chain couples TRBV4-1 to TRBJ1-4; D not resolved. CDR1 and CDR2 from the germline V gene are MGHRA and YSYEKL. This CDR3 spans 16 amino acids. V was clipped by 4 bases and J by 2 bases, with 14 bases between them.

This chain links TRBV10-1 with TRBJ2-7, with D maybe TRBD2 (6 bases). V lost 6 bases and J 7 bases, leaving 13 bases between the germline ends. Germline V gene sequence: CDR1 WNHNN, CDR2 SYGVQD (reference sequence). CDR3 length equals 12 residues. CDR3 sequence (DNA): TGCGCCAGCAGGGACCCTGGAGGGGAGCAGTACTTC. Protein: CASRDPGGEQYF.

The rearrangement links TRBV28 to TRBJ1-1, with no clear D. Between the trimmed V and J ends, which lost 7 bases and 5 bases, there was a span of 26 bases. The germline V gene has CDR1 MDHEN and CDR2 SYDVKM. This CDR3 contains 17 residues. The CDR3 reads CASKPGSAGPRRTEAFF. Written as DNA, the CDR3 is TGTGCCAGCAAGCCAGGTTCGGCAGGCCCAAGGCGGACTGAAGCTTTCTTT.

For the CDR3, the DNA is TGCAGCGTTGTTTGGTCCCTTGAAGCTTTCTTT. The encoded protein is CSVVWSLEAFF. The chain employs TRBV29-1 and TRBJ1-1; D is undetermined. Trimming left V 4 bases short and J 7 bases short, with 10 bases between. Germline V gene sequence: CDR1 SQVTM, CDR2 ANQGSEA. The CDR3 contains 11 residues. The complete variable domain, with remaining parts taken from reference TRBV29-1 and TRBJ1-1, reads SAVISQKPSRDICQRGTSLTIQCQVDSQVTMMFWYRQQPGQSLTLIATANQGSEATYESGFVIDKFPISRPNLTFSTLTVSNMSPEDSSIYLCSVVWSLEAFFGQGTRLTVV.

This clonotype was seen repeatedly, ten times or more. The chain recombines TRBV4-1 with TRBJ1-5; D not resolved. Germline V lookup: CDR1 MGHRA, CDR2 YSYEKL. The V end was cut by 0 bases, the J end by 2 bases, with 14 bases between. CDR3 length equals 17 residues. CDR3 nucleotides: TGCGCCAGCAGCCAAGAGGAGCCCCGCGGAGGCAATCAGCCCCAGCATTTT. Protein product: CASSQEEPRGGNQPQHF.

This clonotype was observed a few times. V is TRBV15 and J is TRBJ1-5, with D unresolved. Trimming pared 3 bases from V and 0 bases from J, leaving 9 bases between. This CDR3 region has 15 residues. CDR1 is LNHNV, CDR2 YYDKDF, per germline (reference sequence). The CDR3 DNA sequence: TGTGCCACCAGCAGGGCCGAGTATAGCAATCAGCCCCAGCATTTT. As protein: CATSRAEYSNQPQHF.

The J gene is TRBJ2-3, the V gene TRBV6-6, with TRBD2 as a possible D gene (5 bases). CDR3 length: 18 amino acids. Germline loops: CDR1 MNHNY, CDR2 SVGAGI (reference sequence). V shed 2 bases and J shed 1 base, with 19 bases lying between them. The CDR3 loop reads CASSYEPGIFSGTDTQYF. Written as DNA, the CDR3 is TGTGCCAGCAGTTACGAGCCGGGAATTTTTTCTGGCACAGATACGCAGTATTTT.

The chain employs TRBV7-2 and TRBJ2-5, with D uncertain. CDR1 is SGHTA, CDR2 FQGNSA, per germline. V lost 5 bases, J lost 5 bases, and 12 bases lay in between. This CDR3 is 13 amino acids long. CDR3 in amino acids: CASSLYVLETQYF. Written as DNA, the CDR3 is TGTGCCAGCAGCCTTTATGTACTGGAGACCCAGTACTTC.

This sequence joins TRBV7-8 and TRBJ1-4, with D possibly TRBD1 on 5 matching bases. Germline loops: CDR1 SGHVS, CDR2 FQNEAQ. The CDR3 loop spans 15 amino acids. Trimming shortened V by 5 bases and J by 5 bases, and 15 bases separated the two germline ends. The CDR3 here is CASSPPGGRNEKLFF. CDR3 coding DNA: TGTGCCAGCAGCCCGCCGGGGGGTAGGAATGAAAAACTGTTTTTT.

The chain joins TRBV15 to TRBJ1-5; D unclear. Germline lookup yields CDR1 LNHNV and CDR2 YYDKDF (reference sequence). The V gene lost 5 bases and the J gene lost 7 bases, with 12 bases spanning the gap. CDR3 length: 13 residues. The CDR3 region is CATSESSRQPQHF. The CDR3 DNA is TGTGCCACCAGCGAAAGTTCGAGGCAGCCCCAGCATTTT.

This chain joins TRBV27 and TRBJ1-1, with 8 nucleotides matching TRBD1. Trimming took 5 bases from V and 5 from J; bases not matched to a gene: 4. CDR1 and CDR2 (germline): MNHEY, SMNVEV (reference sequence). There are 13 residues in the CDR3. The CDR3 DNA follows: TGTGCCAGCAGTCTGCACAGGGGGACTGAAGCTTTCTTT. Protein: CASSLHRGTEAFF.

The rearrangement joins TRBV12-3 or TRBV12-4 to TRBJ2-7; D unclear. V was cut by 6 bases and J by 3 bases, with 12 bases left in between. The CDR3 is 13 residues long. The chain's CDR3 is CASRFTTNYEQYF. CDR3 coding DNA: TGTGCCAGCAGGTTTACTACTAACTACGAGCAGTACTTC.

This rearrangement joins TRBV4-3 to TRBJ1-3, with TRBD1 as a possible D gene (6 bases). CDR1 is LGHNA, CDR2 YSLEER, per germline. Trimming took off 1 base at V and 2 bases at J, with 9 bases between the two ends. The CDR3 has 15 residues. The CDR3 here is CASSQGPGAGNTIYF. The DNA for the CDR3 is TGCGCCAGCAGCCAAGGTCCAGGGGCTGGAAACACCATATATTTT.

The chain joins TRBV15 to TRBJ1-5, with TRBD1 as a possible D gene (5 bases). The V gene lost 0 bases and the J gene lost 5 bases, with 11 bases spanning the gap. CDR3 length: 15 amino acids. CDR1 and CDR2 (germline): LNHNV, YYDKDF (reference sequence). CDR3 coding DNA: TGTGCCACCAGCAGAGAAAAGGGGTGGTATCAGCCCCAGCATTTT. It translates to CATSREKGWYQPQHF. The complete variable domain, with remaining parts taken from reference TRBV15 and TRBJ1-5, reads DAMVIQNPRYQVTQFGKPVTLSCSQTLNHNVMYWYQQKSSQAPKLLFHYYDKDFNNEADTPDNFQSRRPNTSFCFLDIRSPGLGDTAMYLCATSREKGWYQPQHFGDGTRLSIL.

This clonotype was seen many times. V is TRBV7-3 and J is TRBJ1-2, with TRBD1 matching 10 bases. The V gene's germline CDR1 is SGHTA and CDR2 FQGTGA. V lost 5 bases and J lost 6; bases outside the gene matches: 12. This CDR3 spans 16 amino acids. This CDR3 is CASSLSGTGVRNGYTF. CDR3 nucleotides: TGTGCCAGCAGCCTGTCCGGGACAGGGGTTCGTAATGGCTACACCTTC.

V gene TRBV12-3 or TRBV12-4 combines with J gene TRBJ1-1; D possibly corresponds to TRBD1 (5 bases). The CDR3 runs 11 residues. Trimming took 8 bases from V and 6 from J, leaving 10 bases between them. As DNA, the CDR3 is TGTGCCAGCCGAGCAGGGTCTGAAGCTTTCTTT. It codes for CASRAGSEAFF.

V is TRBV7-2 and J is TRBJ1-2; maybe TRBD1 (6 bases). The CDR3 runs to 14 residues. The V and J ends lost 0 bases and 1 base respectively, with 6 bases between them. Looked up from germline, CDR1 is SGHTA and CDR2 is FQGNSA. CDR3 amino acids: CASSLAGGNYGYTF. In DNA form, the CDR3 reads TGTGCCAGCAGCTTAGCAGGGGGTAACTATGGCTACACCTTC.

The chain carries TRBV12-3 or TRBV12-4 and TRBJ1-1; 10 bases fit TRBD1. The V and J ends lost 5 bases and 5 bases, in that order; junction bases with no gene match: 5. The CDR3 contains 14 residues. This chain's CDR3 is CASSTDRGRTEAFF. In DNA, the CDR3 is TGTGCCAGCAGTACCGACAGGGGGCGGACTGAAGCTTTCTTT.

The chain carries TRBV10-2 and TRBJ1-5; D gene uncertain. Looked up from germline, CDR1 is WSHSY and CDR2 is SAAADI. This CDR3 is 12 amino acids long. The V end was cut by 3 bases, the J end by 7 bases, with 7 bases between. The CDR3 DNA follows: TGCGCCAGCAGTGACGACGAGCAGCCCCAGCATTTT. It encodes CASSDDEQPQHF.